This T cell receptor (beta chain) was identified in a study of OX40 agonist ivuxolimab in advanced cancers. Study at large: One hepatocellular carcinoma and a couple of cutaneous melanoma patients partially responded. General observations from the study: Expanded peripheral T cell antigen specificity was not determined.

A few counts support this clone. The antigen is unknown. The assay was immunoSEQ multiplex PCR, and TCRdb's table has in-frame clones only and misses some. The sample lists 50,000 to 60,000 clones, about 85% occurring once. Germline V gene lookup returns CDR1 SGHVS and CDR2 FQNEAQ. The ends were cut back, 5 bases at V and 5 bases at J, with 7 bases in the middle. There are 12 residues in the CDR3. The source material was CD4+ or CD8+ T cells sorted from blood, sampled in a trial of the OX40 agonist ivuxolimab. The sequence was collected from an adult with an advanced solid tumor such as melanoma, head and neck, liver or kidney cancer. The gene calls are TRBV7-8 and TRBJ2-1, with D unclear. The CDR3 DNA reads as TGTGCCAGCAGCCCCACGGACAATGAGCAGTTCTTC. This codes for CASSPTDNEQFF.